Listed here are 31 T cell receptor beta chains from one sample, sequenced in a study of neurological immune-mediated disorders (dated by TCRdb to between 2017 and 2020). The library came from 5' RACE. These reads were obtained on an Illumina HiSeq 2500. The public sequencing data were trimmed at Q25 with fastp and processed into clonotypes with MiXCR by TCRdb, which kept only in-frame beta chains. Duplicate CDR3 protein sequences are folded into a single record with the most common DNA and genes. In all, the sample holds tens of thousands of distinct CDR3 sequences, and roughly 2.6% of those were seen once. 1.1% of the sample is taken by the ten largest. The sample was PBMCs. The receptor set was obtained from a woman aged 25 to 39 with multiple sclerosis.

This clonotype was counted at least ten times. V gene TRBV5-1 combines with J gene TRBJ2-7; 10 bases are a match to TRBD2. The CDR3 runs 16 residues. Germline values: CDR1 SGHRS, CDR2 YFSETQ. V trimming: 3 bases; J trimming: 4 bases; junction bases outside the gene matches: 10. CDR3 sequence reads: CASSSLLTSGIYEQYF. In DNA, the CDR3 is TGCGCCAGCAGCTCGCTACTAACTAGCGGGATATACGAGCAGTACTTC.

This clonotype showed up many times. This chain connects TRBV5-1 to TRBJ2-7; TRBD2 matches 9 bases. The V and J ends lost 5 bases and 5 bases, in that order; junction bases with no gene match: 8. Germline CDR1 reads SGHRS; CDR2 reads YFSETQ. The CDR3 runs to 14 residues. DNA for the CDR3: TGCGCCAGCAGGTCCGGGACTAGCCCCCACGAGCAGTACTTC. Its protein product is CASRSGTSPHEQYF.

The chain is built from TRBV10-3 and TRBJ2-7; no definite D call. Germline-derived CDR1 and CDR2 are ENHRY and SYGVKD. V lost 1 base, J lost 0 bases, and 10 bases lay in between. This CDR3 comprises 15 residues. The CDR3 reads CAISEYPRDSYEQYF. CDR3 nucleotides: TGTGCCATCAGTGAGTACCCCAGAGACTCCTACGAGCAGTACTTC.

This clonotype was picked up many times. The chain links TRBV5-1 to TRBJ2-1, with D uncertain. Germline assignment: CDR1 SGHRS and CDR2 YFSETQ. The CDR3 consists of 13 residues. V was shortened by 4 bases and J by 6 bases, with 11 bases between the two germline ends. CDR3 DNA: TGCGCCAGCAGCCGGGTATTTCCCAATGAGCAGTTCTTC. Translated, it gives CASSRVFPNEQFF.

This clonotype showed up many times. The chain joins TRBV7-2 to TRBJ2-7; D unclear. Between the trimmed V and J ends, which lost 2 bases and 1 base, there was a span of 9 bases. The CDR3 is made up of 14 amino acids. In germline, CDR1 is SGHTA, CDR2 FQGNSA. The CDR3 sequence: CASSLHGTSYEQYF. CDR3 nucleotide sequence: TGTGCCAGCAGCTTACATGGCACTTCCTACGAGCAGTACTTC.

This clonotype has a count of ten or more. This chain links TRBV3-1 with TRBJ2-1; D unclear. V was pared by 3 bases and J by 9 bases, with 6 bases between. The V gene's germline CDR1 is LGHDT and CDR2 YNNKEL (reference sequence). This CDR3 comprises 11 residues. The CDR3 is CASSHVSEQFF. The DNA of the CDR3 is TGTGCCAGCAGCCACGTGAGTGAGCAGTTCTTC.

This clonotype was counted ten times or more. V is TRBV20-1 and J is TRBJ2-3, with D possibly being TRBD1 (6 bases). Germline V gene lookup returns CDR1 DFQATT and CDR2 SNEGSKA (reference sequence). This CDR3 comprises 15 residues. V was trimmed by 2 bases and J by 1 base, leaving 13 bases between them. CDR3 coding DNA: TGCAGTGCTAGACCCACAGGGTCCGGCACAGATACGCAGTATTTT. Its translation is CSARPTGSGTDTQYF.

Ten or more counts support this clonotype. V and J are TRBV7-8 and TRBJ2-7; D gene ambiguous. The CDR3 contains 13 residues. Trimming left V 4 bases short and J 3 bases short, with 10 bases between. Germline V gives CDR1 SGHVS, CDR2 FQNEAQ. CDR3 region: CASSYRPNYEQYF. For the CDR3, the DNA is TGTGCCAGCAGCTATCGACCGAACTACGAGCAGTACTTC.

This clonotype was seen only a few times. V and J are TRBV5-1 and TRBJ2-3, with TRBD2 as a possible D gene (5 bases). Germline CDR1 is SGHRS and CDR2 is YFSETQ. The CDR3 runs 15 residues. V gave up 1 base and J gave up 0 bases, with 9 bases separating them. The chain's CDR3 is CASSLTAGSTDTQYF. CDR3 sequence (DNA): TGCGCCAGCAGCTTGACGGCGGGTAGCACAGATACGCAGTATTTT.

This clonotype was observed at least ten times. The chain uses TRBV20-1 and TRBJ1-6; unclear D gene. Trimming took 0 bases from V and 9 from J, leaving 6 bases between them. The CDR3 runs to 12 residues. Per germline, CDR1 DFQATT and CDR2 SNEGSKA (reference sequence). The CDR3 reads CSARDVGSPLHF. The CDR3 DNA is TGCAGTGCTAGAGACGTGGGTTCACCCCTCCACTTT.

The table lists this clonotype with many counts. V and J are TRBV5-6 and TRBJ2-5; the D gene could be TRBD1 or TRBD2 (5 bases each). This CDR3 has 14 residues. The germline gives CDR1 SGHDT, CDR2 YYEEEE. The V end lost 3 bases, the J end lost 6 bases, and 15 bases lay between the germline ends. As DNA, the CDR3 is TGTGCCAGCAGCTCCCGGGACCTTCCAAAGACCCAGTACTTC. Its protein product is CASSSRDLPKTQYF.

Here the CDR3 DNA reads TGTGCCAGAACTTGTGTTGGCAATCAGCCCCAGCATTTT. This codes for CARTCVGNQPQHF. The chain links TRBV5-3 to TRBJ1-5; D uncertain. TRBV5-3 is designated an ORF whose function remains uncertain. V was trimmed by 6 bases and J by 2 bases, leaving 9 bases between them. This CDR3 has 13 amino acids.

This clonotype has ten or more counts. The chain links TRBV3-1 to TRBJ1-1; a possible D gene is TRBD1 (5 bases). In germline, CDR1 is LGHDT, CDR2 YNNKEL (reference sequence). V was clipped by 3 bases and J by 2 bases, with 13 bases between them. The CDR3 length is 15 residues. The CDR3 sequence: CASSHSQVFNTEAFF. The CDR3 nucleotides read TGTGCCAGCAGCCATTCACAGGTTTTTAACACTGAAGCTTTCTTT. Together with reference TRBV3-1 and TRBJ1-1, the CDR3 gives the full variable domain: DTAVSQTPKYLVTQMGNDKSIKCEQNLGHDTMYWYKQDSKKFLKIMFSYNNKELIINETVPNRFSPKSPDKAHLNLHINSLELGDSAVYFCASSHSQVFNTEAFFGQGTRLTVV.

In its sample, this clonotype was seen many times. The chain joins TRBV20-1 to TRBJ1-1; TRBD1 matches at 8 bases. The germline V gene encodes CDR1 DFQATT and CDR2 SNEGSKA (reference sequence). The CDR3 extends over 13 amino acids. The ends lost 8 bases at V and 4 bases at J; junction bases unmatched: 9. Written as DNA, the CDR3 is TGCAGTTGCCGGACAGGGAAAATCACTGAAGCTTTCTTT. Translating gives CSCRTGKITEAFF.

This clonotype was counted ten times or more. The CDR3 sequence: CASSLAFATDYGYTF. The CDR3 DNA sequence: TGCGCCAGCAGCTTGGCCTTTGCGACAGACTATGGCTACACCTTC. This chain connects TRBV5-1 to TRBJ1-2; a possible D gene is TRBD1 (5 bases). This CDR3 has 15 amino acids. The V gene lost 0 bases and the J gene lost 3 bases, with 12 bases spanning the gap. Per germline, CDR1 SGHRS and CDR2 YFSETQ. Together with reference TRBV5-1 and TRBJ1-2, the CDR3 gives the full variable domain: KAGVTQTPRYLIKTRGQQVTLSCSPISGHRSVSWYQQTPGQGLQFLFEYFSETQRNKGNFPGRFSGRQFSNSRSEMNVSTLELGDSALYLCASSLAFATDYGYTFGSGTRLTVV.

This clonotype has ten or more counts. The V gene is TRBV5-1, the J gene TRBJ1-1, with D unresolved. The V and J ends lost 2 bases and 7 bases respectively, with 15 bases between them. This CDR3 region has 14 residues. The germline gives CDR1 SGHRS, CDR2 YFSETQ. CDR3 nucleotide sequence: TGCGCCAGCAGCTTCTCCCCCTGGACGGGTGAAGCTTTCTTT. It is translated as CASSFSPWTGEAFF.

This clonotype occurred many times. This chain joins TRBV5-5 and TRBJ1-4; TRBD1 matches 8 bases. CDR1 is SGHKS, CDR2 YYEKEE, per germline (reference sequence). The CDR3 runs to 15 residues. V gave up 4 bases and J gave up 5 bases; unmatched junction bases: 7. CDR3 in amino acids: CASSPLDRANEKLFF. CDR3 DNA sequence: TGTGCCAGCAGCCCCCTGGACAGGGCAAATGAAAAACTGTTTTTT. Full variable domain (remainder filled in from reference TRBV5-5 and TRBJ1-4): DAGVTQSPTHLIKTRGQQVTLRCSPISGHKSVSWYQQVLGQGPQFIFQYYEKEERGRGNFPDRFSARQFPNYSSELNVNALLLGDSALYLCASSPLDRANEKLFFGSGTQLSVL.

V is TRBV9 and J is TRBJ2-7, with 9 bases that match TRBD1. The V and J ends lost 4 bases and 9 bases, in that order; junction bases with no gene match: 11. Germline V gene sequence: CDR1 SGDLS, CDR2 YYNGEE. There are 14 residues in the CDR3. The CDR3 reads CASSNRDRVKAQYF. CDR3 sequence (DNA): TGTGCCAGCAGCAACCGGGACAGGGTAAAAGCGCAGTACTTC.

This clonotype was observed many times. V and J are TRBV27 and TRBJ2-3, with D unclear. Germline CDR1 reads MNHEY; CDR2 reads SMNVEV (reference sequence). V lost 6 bases, J lost 2 bases, and 9 bases lay in between. The CDR3 sequence is 13 residues long. The CDR3 sequence is CASRALLTDTQYF. The CDR3 bases are TGTGCCAGCAGGGCACTTCTCACAGATACGCAGTATTTT.

This clonotype was recorded at least ten times. The V and J genes are TRBV5-5 and TRBJ2-7; 9 positions match TRBD1. The germline V gene encodes CDR1 SGHKS and CDR2 YYEKEE (reference sequence). The length of the CDR3 is 15 residues. V lost 5 bases, J lost 4 bases, and 10 bases stayed unmatched. This CDR3 reads CASSFGQGIRYEQYF. DNA of the CDR3: TGTGCCAGCAGTTTCGGACAGGGGATCAGGTACGAGCAGTACTTC. Supplemented by reference TRBV5-5 and TRBJ2-7, the full variable domain reads DAGVTQSPTHLIKTRGQQVTLRCSPISGHKSVSWYQQVLGQGPQFIFQYYEKEERGRGNFPDRFSARQFPNYSSELNVNALLLGDSALYLCASSFGQGIRYEQYFGPGTRLTVT.

This clonotype was detected many times. The rearrangement joins TRBV18 to TRBJ2-3, with TRBD1 identical over 7 bases. With 6 bases clipped from V and 6 bases from J, the junction kept 9 bases outside the gene matches. In germline, CDR1 is KGHSH, CDR2 LQKENI. The CDR3 spans 14 residues. The CDR3 nucleotides read TGTGCCAGCTCCCTAGAATCGACAGGGGATACGCAGTATTTT. Translation gives CASSLESTGDTQYF.

This clonotype has a count of ten or more. The chain employs TRBV28 and TRBJ2-7; no clear D gene. This CDR3 region has 12 residues. Germline V gives CDR1 MDHEN, CDR2 SYDVKM. The ends were cut back, 5 bases at V and 3 bases at J, with 8 bases in the middle. Written as DNA, the CDR3 is TGTGCCAGCAGTAGATCCTTCTACGAGCAGTACTTC. It specifies CASSRSFYEQYF. Drawing the rest from reference TRBV28 and TRBJ2-7, the complete variable domain is DVKVTQSSRYLVKRTGEKVFLECVQDMDHENMFWYRQDPGLGLRLIYFSYDVKMKEKGDIPEGYSVSREKKERFSLILESASTNQTSMYLCASSRSFYEQYFGPGTRLTVT.

At least ten counts were recorded for this clonotype. The chain employs TRBV29-1 and TRBJ2-1; possibly TRBD2 for D (5 bases). With 5 bases removed from V and 0 bases from J, the gap between germline ends came to 8 bases. In germline, CDR1 is SQVTM, CDR2 ANQGSEA. The CDR3 sequence is 13 residues long. The DNA of the CDR3 is TGCAGCGTTCAAGCGGACTCCTACAATGAGCAGTTCTTC. Translated, it gives CSVQADSYNEQFF.

This clonotype was seen ten or more times. The V and J genes are TRBV7-9 and TRBJ1-1, with a tentative D call TRBD1 (5 bases). The V gene lost 5 bases and the J gene lost 10 bases, with 11 bases spanning the gap. Germline CDR1 SEHNR, CDR2 FQNEAQ (reference sequence). The CDR3 spans 11 residues. The CDR3 coding sequence is TGTGCCAGCAGCCCGGGGGGAGGAGCTTTCTTT. This gives the protein CASSPGGGAFF. The full variable domain, in which reference TRBV7-9 and TRBJ1-1 provide the parts outside the CDR3, is DTGVSQNPRHKITKRGQNVTFRCDPISEHNRLYWYRQTLGQGPEFLTYFQNEAQLEKSRLLSDRFSAERPKGSFSTLEIQRTEQGDSAMYLCASSPGGGAFFGQGTRLTVV.

The sample holds many counts of this clonotype. The J gene is TRBJ2-7, the V gene TRBV5-6; D may correspond to TRBD1 or TRBD2 (5 bases each). CDR3 size: 13 residues. Germline CDR1 and CDR2: SGHDT and YYEEEE. V was pared by 5 bases and J by 5 bases, with 14 bases between. The CDR3 reads CASRGPFYDEQYF. The CDR3 bases are TGTGCCAGCAGGGGACCTTTCTATGACGAGCAGTACTTC.

This clonotype occurred many times. CDR3 protein: CASSPGQPNTEAFF. CDR3 sequence (DNA): TGTGCCAGCAGCCCAGGACAGCCGAACACTGAAGCTTTCTTT. This chain connects TRBV28 to TRBJ1-1, with TRBD1 as a possible D gene (6 bases). Germline lookup yields CDR1 MDHEN and CDR2 SYDVKM. V was pared by 6 bases and J by 1 base, with 12 bases between. The CDR3 length is 14 residues.

This clonotype was counted ten times or more. DNA of the CDR3: TGTGCCAGCAGCATACGGACTAGCGGACAAGAGACCCAGTACTTC. Its translation is CASSIRTSGQETQYF. The chain uses TRBV7-9 and TRBJ2-5, with 10 nucleotides matching TRBD2. There are 15 residues in the CDR3. With V trimmed by 5 bases and J by 2 bases, 5 bases remained unmatched. The germline CDR1 and CDR2 sequences are SEHNR and FQNEAQ (reference sequence).

This clonotype was detected ten times or more. This chain uses TRBV29-1 with TRBJ2-1, with 7 nucleotides matching TRBD2. Germline trimming cut 4 bases from V and 1 base from J; bases unmatched to any gene: 1. The CDR3 runs 13 residues. From germline, CDR1 is SQVTM and CDR2 ANQGSEA. Here the CDR3 reads CSVVAGSYNEQFF. CDR3 coding DNA: TGCAGCGTTGTAGCGGGTTCCTACAATGAGCAGTTCTTC.

Ten or more counts support this clonotype. The CDR3 loop reads CASSQDLGNEQFF. As DNA, the CDR3 is TGCGCCAGCAGCCAAGATCTTGGCAATGAGCAGTTCTTC. The chain has TRBV4-3 and TRBJ2-1; D not resolved. The V and J ends lost 0 bases and 6 bases respectively, with 6 bases between them. The germline CDR1 and CDR2 sequences are LGHNA and YSLEER. The CDR3 is made up of 13 amino acids.

This clonotype was counted at least ten times. The gene calls are TRBV27 and TRBJ1-5, with 9 bases aligning to TRBD1. In germline, CDR1 is MNHEY, CDR2 SMNVEV (reference sequence). The length of the CDR3 is 13 residues. Losses at the gene ends were 6 bases for V and 4 bases for J; bases not matched to a gene: 1. The CDR3, as DNA: TGTGCCAGCAGAGACAGGGGGAATCAGCCCCAGCATTTT. Protein: CASRDRGNQPQHF.

This clonotype was seen many times. The chain uses TRBV5-1 and TRBJ1-2; 7 bases align to TRBD1. Germline V gives CDR1 SGHRS, CDR2 YFSETQ. Germline trimming cut 4 bases from V and 6 bases from J; bases unmatched to any gene: 9. The CDR3 contains 14 residues. The CDR3 coding sequence is TGCGCCAGCAGCCTCGACAGGGAGGTGAATGGCTACACCTTC. This codes for CASSLDREVNGYTF.